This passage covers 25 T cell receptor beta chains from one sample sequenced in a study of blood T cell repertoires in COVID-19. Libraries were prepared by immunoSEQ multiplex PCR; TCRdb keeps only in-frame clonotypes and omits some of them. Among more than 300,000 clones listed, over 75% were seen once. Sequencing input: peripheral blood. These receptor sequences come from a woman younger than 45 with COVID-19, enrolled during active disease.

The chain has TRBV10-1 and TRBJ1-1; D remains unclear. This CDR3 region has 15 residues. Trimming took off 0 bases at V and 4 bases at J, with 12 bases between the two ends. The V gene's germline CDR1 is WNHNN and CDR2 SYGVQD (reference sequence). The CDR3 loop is CASSESRVGATEAFF. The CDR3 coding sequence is TGCGCCAGCAGTGAGTCCCGGGTCGGAGCCACTGAAGCTTTCTTT.

CDR3: CAISESPLAGFPSYEQYF. The CDR3 DNA is TGTGCCATCAGTGAGTCCCCCTTGGCGGGATTTCCTTCCTACGAGCAGTACTTC. The chain is built from TRBV10-3 and TRBJ2-7; TRBD2 might be the D (6 bases). The V end was cut by 0 bases, the J end by 1 base, with 19 bases between. There are 18 residues in the CDR3. Germline V gene data show CDR1 as ENHRY and CDR2 as SYGVKD.

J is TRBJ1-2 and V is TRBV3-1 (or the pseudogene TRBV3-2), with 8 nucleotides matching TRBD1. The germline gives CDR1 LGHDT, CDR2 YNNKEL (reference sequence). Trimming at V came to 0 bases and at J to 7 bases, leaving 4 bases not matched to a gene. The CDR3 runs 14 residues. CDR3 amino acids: CASSQDLGTGGYTF. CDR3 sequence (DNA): TGTGCCAGCAGCCAAGACTTGGGGACAGGTGGCTACACCTTC.

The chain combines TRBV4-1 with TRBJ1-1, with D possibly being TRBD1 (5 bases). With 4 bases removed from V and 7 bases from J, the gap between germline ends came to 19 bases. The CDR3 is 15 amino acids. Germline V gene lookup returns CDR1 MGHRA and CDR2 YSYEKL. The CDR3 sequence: CASSPLMGLPGEAFF. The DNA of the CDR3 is TGCGCCAGCAGCCCCTTAATGGGACTCCCCGGTGAAGCTTTCTTT.

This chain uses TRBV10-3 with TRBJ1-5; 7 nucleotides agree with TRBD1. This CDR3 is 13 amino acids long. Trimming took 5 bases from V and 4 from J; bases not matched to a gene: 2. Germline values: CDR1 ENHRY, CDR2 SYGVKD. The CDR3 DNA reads TGTGCCATCAGTAGGGACAGTAATCAGCCCCAGCATTTT. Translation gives CAISRDSNQPQHF.

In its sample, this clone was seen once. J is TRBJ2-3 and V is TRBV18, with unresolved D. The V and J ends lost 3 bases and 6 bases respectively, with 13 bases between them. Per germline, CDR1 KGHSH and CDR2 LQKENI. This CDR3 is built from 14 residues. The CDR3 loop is CASSPRHGLDTQYF. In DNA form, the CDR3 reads TGTGCCAGCTCACCCAGACACGGCCTGGATACGCAGTATTTT.

DNA for the CDR3: TGCGCCAGCAGCTACGAACAGGGAAGGGCCACAGATACGCAGTATTTT. Its protein is CASSYEQGRATDTQYF. The chain is built from TRBV4-1 and TRBJ2-3; D might be TRBD1 (6 bases). From germline, CDR1 is MGHRA and CDR2 YSYEKL. The CDR3 has 16 amino acids. V was clipped by 5 bases and J by 2 bases, with 17 bases between them.

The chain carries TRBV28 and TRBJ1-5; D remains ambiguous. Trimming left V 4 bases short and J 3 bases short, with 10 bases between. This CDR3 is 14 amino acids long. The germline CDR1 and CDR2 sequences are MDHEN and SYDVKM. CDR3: CASSSGGFNQPQHF. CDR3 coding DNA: TGTGCCAGCAGTTCGGGCGGGTTCAATCAGCCCCAGCATTTT.

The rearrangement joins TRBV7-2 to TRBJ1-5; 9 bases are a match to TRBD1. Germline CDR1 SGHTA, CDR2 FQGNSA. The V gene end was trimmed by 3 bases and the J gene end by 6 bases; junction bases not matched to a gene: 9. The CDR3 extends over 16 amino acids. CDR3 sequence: CASSFSWDREGQPQHF. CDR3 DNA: TGTGCCAGCAGCTTCAGTTGGGACAGGGAAGGTCAGCCCCAGCATTTT. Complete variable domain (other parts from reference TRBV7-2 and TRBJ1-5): GAGVSQSPSNKVTEKGKDVELRCDPISGHTALYWYRQSLGQGLEFLIYFQGNSAPDKSGLPSDRFSAERTGGSVSTLTIQRTQQEDSAVYLCASSFSWDREGQPQHFGDGTRLSIL.

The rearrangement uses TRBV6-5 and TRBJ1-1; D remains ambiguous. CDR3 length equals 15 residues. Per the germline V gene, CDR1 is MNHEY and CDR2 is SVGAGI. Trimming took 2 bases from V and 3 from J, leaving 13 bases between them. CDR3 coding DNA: TGTGCCAGCAGTTACGGCAGGCAACCCCACACTGAAGCTTTCTTT. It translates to CASSYGRQPHTEAFF.

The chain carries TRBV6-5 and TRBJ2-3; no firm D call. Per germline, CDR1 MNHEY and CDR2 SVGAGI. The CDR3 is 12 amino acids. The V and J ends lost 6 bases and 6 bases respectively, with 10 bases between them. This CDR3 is CASSSPSDTQYF. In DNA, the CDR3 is TGTGCCAGCAGCTCCCCCTCGGATACGCAGTATTTT.

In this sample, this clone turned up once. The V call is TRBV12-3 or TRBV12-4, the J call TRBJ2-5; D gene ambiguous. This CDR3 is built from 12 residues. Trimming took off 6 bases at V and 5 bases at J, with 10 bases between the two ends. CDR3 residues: CASSGDWETQYF. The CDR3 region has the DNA TGTGCCAGCAGCGGTGATTGGGAGACCCAGTACTTC.

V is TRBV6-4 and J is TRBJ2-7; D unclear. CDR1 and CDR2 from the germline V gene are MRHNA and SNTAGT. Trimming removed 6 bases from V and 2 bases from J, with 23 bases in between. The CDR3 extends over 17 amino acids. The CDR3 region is CASSDPREGPLAYEQYF. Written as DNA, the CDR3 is TGTGCCAGCAGCGACCCGCGAGAAGGCCCCCTAGCCTACGAGCAGTACTTC.

In nucleotides, the CDR3 is TGCGCCAGCAGCCAAGGTAGGGCGGGACAAGAGACCCAGTACTTC. This gives the protein CASSQGRAGQETQYF. The chain has TRBV4-1 and TRBJ2-5; D is possibly TRBD2 (6 bases). CDR1 and CDR2 (germline): MGHRA, YSYEKL. The CDR3 spans 15 residues. V was pared by 1 base and J by 2 bases, with 11 bases between.

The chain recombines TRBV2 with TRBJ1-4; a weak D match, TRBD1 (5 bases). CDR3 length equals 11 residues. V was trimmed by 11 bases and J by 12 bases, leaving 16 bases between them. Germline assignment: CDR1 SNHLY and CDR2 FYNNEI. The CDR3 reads CAAQGAYELFF. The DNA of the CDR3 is TGTGCCGCACAAGGGGCCTACGAACTGTTTTTT.

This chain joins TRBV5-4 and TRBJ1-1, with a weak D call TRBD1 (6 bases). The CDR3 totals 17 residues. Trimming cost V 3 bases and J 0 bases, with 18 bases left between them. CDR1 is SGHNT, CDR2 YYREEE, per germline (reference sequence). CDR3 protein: CASSWPTGSSMNTEAFF. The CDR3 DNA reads TGTGCCAGCAGCTGGCCCACAGGGTCCAGCATGAACACTGAAGCTTTCTTT.

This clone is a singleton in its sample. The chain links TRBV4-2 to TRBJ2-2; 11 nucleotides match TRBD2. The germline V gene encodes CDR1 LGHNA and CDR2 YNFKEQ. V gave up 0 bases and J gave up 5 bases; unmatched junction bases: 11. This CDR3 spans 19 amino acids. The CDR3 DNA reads TGTGCCAGCAGCCAAGATCCCCTCACTAGCGGGAGTTGGACCGGGGAGCTGTTTTTT. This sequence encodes CASSQDPLTSGSWTGELFF.

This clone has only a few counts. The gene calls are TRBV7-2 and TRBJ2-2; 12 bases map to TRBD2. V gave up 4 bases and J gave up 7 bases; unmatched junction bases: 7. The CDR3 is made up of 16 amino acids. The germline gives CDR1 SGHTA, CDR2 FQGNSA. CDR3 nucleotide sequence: TGTGCCAGCAGCTCAACTCTAGCGGGAGGGATCGGGGAGCTGTTTTTT. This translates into CASSSTLAGGIGELFF.

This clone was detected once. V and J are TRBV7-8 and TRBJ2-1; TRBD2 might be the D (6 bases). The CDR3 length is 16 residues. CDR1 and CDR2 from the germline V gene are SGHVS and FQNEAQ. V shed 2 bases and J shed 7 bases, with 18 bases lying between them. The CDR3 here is CASSLRSSVVSNEQFF. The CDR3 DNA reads TGTGCCAGCAGCTTACGGTCTAGCGTTGTGAGTAATGAGCAGTTCTTC.

CDR3 sequence: CASSRPAGGTYEQYF. CDR3 bases: TGTGCCAGTAGTAGGCCGGCAGGAGGAACCTACGAGCAGTACTTC. This chain joins TRBV19 and TRBJ2-7; TRBD2 might be the D (5 bases). Trimming removed 4 bases at V and 2 bases at J, with 15 bases between. The CDR3 is made up of 15 amino acids. Germline CDR1 and CDR2: LNHDA and SQIVND (reference sequence).

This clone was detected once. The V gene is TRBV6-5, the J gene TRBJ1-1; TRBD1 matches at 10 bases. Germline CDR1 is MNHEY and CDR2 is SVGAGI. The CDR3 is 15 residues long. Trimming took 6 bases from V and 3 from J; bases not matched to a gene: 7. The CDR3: CASSDGTGAYTEAFF. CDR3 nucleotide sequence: TGTGCCAGCAGCGATGGGACAGGGGCTTACACTGAAGCTTTCTTT.

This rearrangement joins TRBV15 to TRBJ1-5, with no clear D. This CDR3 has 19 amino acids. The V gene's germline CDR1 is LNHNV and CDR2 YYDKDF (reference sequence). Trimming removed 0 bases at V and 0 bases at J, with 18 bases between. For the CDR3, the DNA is TGTGCCACCAGCAGAGATTCAGTCCAAGGGAGTTATAGCAATCAGCCCCAGCATTTT. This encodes CATSRDSVQGSYSNQPQHF.

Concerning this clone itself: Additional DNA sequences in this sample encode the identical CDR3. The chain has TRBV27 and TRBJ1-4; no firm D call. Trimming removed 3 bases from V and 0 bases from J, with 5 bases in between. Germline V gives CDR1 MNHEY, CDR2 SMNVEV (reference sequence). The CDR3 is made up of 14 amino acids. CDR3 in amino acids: CASSFTATNEKLFF. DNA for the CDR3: TGTGCCAGCAGTTTCACAGCAACTAATGAAAAACTGTTTTTT.

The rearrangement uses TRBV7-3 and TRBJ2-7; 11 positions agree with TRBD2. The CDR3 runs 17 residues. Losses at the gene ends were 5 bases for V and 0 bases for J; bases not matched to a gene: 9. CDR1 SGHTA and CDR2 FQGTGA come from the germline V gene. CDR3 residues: CASSLGTSGAPSYEQYF. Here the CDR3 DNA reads TGTGCCAGCAGCCTCGGGACTAGCGGAGCCCCCTCCTACGAGCAGTACTTC.

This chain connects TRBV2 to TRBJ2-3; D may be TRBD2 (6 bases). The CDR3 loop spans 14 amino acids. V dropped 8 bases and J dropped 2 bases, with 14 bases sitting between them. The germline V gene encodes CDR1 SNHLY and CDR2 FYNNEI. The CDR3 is CASHGRIDTDTQYF. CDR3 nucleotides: TGTGCCAGCCACGGGAGAATTGACACAGATACGCAGTATTTT.